The next 4 T cell receptor beta chains were all read from a single sample in a study of T cell responses to AZD1222 COVID-19 vaccine. Sequencing was performed with immunoSEQ multiplex PCR; in TCRdb, only in-frame clones are kept and a portion is missing. Of approximately 50,000 clones in the sample, 88% were seen once. This material consisted of peripheral blood, taken on day 0 of AZD1222 vaccination. The receptors stem from an adult in good health.

Only a few counts were recorded for this clone. This chain uses TRBV4-1 with TRBJ1-6, with D tentatively TRBD1 (6 bases). The CDR3 runs 15 residues. Germline V gene sequence: CDR1 MGHRA, CDR2 YSYEKL. V dropped 5 bases and J dropped 6 bases, with 14 bases sitting between them. The CDR3 sequence: CASSSWTEINSPLHF. The CDR3 DNA reads as TGCGCCAGCAGCTCCTGGACAGAGATTAATTCACCCCTCCACTTT.

This sequence joins TRBV19 and TRBJ2-7; 9 positions agree with TRBD2. This CDR3 contains 14 residues. CDR1 is LNHDA and CDR2 is SQIVND in the germline V gene (reference sequence). The V gene end was trimmed by 8 bases and the J gene end by 0 bases; junction bases not matched to a gene: 5. The CDR3 region is CASQSGRPSYEQYF. CDR3 nucleotide sequence: TGTGCCAGTCAGAGCGGGAGGCCCTCCTACGAGCAGTACTTC.

This clone was found a few times. This rearrangement joins TRBV30 to TRBJ2-1, with D possibly TRBD2 on 6 matching bases. V was cut by 0 bases and J by 6 bases, with 9 bases left in between. CDR3 length equals 13 residues. CDR1 and CDR2 (germline): GTSNPN, SVGIG (reference sequence). The CDR3 DNA follows: TGTGCCTGGAGTGTTATGGGGGGCAATGAGCAGTTCTTC. Protein sequence: CAWSVMGGNEQFF.

This clone was seen a single time. The chain carries TRBV7-2 and TRBJ2-7; D is tentatively TRBD1 or TRBD2 (5 bases each). Germline V lookup: CDR1 SGHTA, CDR2 FQGNSA. Trimming pared 5 bases from V and 3 bases from J, leaving 14 bases between. The CDR3 is 14 amino acids. CDR3 sequence: CASSQGLGVYEQYF. The DNA for the CDR3 is TGTGCCAGCAGCCAAGGACTGGGGGTCTACGAGCAGTACTTC. Full variable domain (missing parts from reference TRBV7-2 and TRBJ2-7): GAGVSQSPSNKVTEKGKDVELRCDPISGHTALYWYRQSLGQGLEFLIYFQGNSAPDKSGLPSDRFSAERTGGSVSTLTIQRTQQEDSAVYLCASSQGLGVYEQYFGPGTRLTVT.